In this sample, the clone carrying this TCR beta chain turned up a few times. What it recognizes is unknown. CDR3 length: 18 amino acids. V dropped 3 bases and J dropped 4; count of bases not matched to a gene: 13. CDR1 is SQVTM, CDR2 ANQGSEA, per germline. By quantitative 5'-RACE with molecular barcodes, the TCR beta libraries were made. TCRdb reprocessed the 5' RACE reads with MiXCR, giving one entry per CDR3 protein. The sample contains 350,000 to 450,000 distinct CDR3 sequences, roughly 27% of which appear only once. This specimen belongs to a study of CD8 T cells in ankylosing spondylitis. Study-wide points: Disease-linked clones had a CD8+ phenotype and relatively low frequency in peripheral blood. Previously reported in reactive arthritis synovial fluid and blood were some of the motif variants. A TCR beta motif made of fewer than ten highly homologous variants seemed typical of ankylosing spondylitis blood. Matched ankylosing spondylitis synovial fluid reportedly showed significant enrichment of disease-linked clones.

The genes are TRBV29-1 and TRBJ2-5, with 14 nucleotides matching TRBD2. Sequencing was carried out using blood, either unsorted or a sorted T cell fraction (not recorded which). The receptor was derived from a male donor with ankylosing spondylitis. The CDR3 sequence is CSVDWPSNGLAGGETQYF. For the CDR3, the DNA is TGCAGCGTTGATTGGCCCTCAAATGGACTAGCGGGAGGAGAGACCCAGTACTTC.